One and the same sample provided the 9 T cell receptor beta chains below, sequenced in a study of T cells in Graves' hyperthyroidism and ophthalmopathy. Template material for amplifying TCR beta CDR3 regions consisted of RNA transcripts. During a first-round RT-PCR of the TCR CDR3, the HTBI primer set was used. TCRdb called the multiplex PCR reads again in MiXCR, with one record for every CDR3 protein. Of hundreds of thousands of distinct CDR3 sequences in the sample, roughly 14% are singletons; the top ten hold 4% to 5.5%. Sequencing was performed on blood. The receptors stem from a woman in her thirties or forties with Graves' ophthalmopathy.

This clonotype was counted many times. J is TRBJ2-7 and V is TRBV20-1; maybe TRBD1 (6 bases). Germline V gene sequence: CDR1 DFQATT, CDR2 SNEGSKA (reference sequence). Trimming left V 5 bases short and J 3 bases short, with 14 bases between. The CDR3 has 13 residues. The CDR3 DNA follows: TGCAGTGCTGGAGCTATGACAGGCTACGAGCAGTACTTC. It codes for CSAGAMTGYEQYF.

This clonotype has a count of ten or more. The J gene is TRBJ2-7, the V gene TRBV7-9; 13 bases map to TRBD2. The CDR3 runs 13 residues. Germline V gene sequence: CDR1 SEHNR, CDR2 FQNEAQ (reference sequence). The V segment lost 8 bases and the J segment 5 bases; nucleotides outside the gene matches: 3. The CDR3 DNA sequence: TGTGCCAGCCAGGGACTAGCGGGAAACGAGCAGTACTTC. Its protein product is CASQGLAGNEQYF.

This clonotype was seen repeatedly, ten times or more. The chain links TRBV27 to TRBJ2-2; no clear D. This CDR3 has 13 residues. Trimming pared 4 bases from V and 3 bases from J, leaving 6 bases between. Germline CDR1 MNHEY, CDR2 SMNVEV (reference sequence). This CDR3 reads CASSYGYTGELFF. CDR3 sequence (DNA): TGTGCCAGCAGTTATGGATACACCGGGGAGCTGTTTTTT.

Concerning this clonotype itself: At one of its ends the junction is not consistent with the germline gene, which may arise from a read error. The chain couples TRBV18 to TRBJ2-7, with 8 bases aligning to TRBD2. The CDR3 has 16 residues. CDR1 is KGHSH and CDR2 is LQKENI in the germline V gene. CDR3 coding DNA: TGTGCCAACTCACCTCAGGGACCGGGACTAGGATCCGAGCAGTACTTC. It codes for CANSPQGPGLGSEQYF.

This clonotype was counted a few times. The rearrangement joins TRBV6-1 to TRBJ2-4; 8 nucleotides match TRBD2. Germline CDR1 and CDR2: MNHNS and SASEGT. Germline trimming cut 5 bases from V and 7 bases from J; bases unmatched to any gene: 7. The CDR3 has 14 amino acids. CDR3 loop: CASSPGLVVNIQYF. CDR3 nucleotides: TGTGCCAGCAGTCCGGGACTAGTGGTTAACATTCAGTACTTC.

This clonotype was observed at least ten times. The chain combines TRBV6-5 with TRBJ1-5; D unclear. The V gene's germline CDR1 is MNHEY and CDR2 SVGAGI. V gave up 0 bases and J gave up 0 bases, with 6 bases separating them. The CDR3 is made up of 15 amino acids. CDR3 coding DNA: TGTGCCAGCAGTTACTCGAACAGTAGCAATCAGCCCCAGCATTTT. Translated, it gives CASSYSNSSNQPQHF.

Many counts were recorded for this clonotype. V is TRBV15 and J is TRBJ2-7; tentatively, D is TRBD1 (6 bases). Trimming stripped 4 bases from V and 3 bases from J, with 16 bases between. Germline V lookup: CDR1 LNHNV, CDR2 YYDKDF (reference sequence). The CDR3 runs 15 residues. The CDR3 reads CATSTQKGRGYEQYF. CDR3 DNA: TGTGCCACCAGCACGCAGAAGGGCAGGGGCTACGAGCAGTACTTC.

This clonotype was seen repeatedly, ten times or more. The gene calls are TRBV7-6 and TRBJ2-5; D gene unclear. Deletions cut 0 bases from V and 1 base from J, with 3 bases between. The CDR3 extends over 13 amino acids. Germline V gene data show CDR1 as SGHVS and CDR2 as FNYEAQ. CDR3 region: CASSLAIQETQYF. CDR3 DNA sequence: TGTGCCAGCAGCTTAGCGATCCAAGAGACCCAGTACTTC.

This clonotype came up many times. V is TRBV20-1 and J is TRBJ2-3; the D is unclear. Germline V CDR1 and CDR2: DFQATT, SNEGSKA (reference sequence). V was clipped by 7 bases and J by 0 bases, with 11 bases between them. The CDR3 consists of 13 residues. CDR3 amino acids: CSVRRPSTDTQYF. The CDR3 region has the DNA TGCAGTGTCCGGCGGCCCAGCACAGATACGCAGTATTTT.